Listed below are T cell receptor beta chains from one sample, sequenced in a study of shared clonotypes between healthy human individuals. The method was immunoSEQ multiplex PCR; TCRdb's version includes in-frame clones alone and lacks a portion of them. This repertoire shows 550,000 to 600,000 clones, nearly 98% found once; its top ten account for 0.3%. Sequencing was performed on naive CD8+ T cells sorted from blood. The receptor source for this set is a man aged 25-40 years in good health. Both conserved end residues are part of each CDR3. D genes are given only for firm matches. Only some rows state a clone size, as once, few, many or a class for expanded clones.

TRBJ2-7 | TRBD2 | TRBV9 | . | TGTGCCAGCAGCTCCCCCGGGACTAGCGGCTACGAGCAGTACTTC | CASSSPGTSGYEQYF
TRBJ2-4 | . | TRBV13 | . | TGTGCCAGCAGCTTAGGCCCGAAAAACATTCAGTACTTC | CASSLGPKNIQYF
TRBJ2-7 | . | TRBV7-9 | . | TGTGCCAGCAGCTTAGCTGTCAGTTCCTACGAGCAGTACTTC | CASSLAVSSYEQYF
TRBJ2-3 | . | TRBV5-6 | . | TGTGCCAGCGCTTTGGGGGGCCACGCAGATACGCAGTATTTT | CASALGGHADTQYF
TRBJ2-1 | . | TRBV28 | . | TGTGCCAGCAGTTTACTAGACTATGAGCAGTTCTTC | CASSLLDYEQFF
TRBJ2-7 | TRBD2 | TRBV7-9 | . | TGTGCCAGCAGCACCGGGGGACTAGCGGGCGAGCAGTACTTC | CASSTGGLAGEQYF
TRBJ2-7 | . | TRBV15 | . | TGTGCCACCAGCAGAGATCACGAGCAGTACTTC | CATSRDHEQYF
TRBJ1-5 | . | TRBV13 | . | TGTGCCAGCAGCTTAGGCCTCGGCGGCGTTCAGCCCCAGCATTTT | CASSLGLGGVQPQHF
TRBJ2-7 | TRBD2 | TRBV7-6 | . | TGTGCCAGCAGCTTAGGGGACTATAACTACGAGCAGTACTTC | CASSLGDYNYEQYF
TRBJ2-1 | TRBD1 | TRBV11-3 | . | TGTGCCAGCAGTTTAGGGGGCGCAGGGATCGGCTTGGACAATGAGCAGTTCTTC | CASSLGGAGIGLDNEQFF
TRBJ2-3 | . | TRBV12-2 | . | TGTGCAAGTCGCTTAGCGAAACCTCTAGCGGGAGCGTCTGATACGCAGTATTTT | CASRLAKPLAGASDTQYF
TRBJ2-3 | . | TRBV18 | . | TGTGCCAGCTCACCGGGGGGCGGAGACTACACAGATACGCAGTATTTT | CASSPGGGDYTDTQYF
TRBJ2-3 | . | TRBV9 | . | TGTGCCAGCAGCGTGGTATCGGGGACAGATACGCAGTATTTT | CASSVVSGTDTQYF
TRBJ2-5 | TRBD2 | TRBV27 | . | TGTGCCAGCAGTCTACTGGGGGGGGAAGAGACCCAGTACTTC | CASSLLGGEETQYF
TRBJ2-4 | TRBD2 | TRBV29-1 | . | TGCAGCGTTGAAACTAGCGGGAGGGCCAAAAACATTCAGTACTTC | CSVETSGRAKNIQYF
TRBJ2-7 | . | TRBV5-5 | . | TGTGCCAGCAGCACCGAGGACAGTGCCTACGAGCAGTACTTC | CASSTEDSAYEQYF
TRBJ2-1 | TRBD2 | TRBV27 | . | TGTGCCAGCAGTCCCCGATCCTTAGAATTCAGCGGGAGGGCCGTAAATGAGCAGTTCTTC | CASSPRSLEFSGRAVNEQFF
TRBJ2-1 | . | TRBV5-4 | . | TGTGCCAGCAGCGGTCGTGTTTACAATGAGCAGTTCTTC | CASSGRVYNEQFF
TRBJ2-3 | TRBD2 | TRBV30 | . | TGTGCCTGGAGTGCGACTAGCGTTAGCACAGATACGCAGTATTTT | CAWSATSVSTDTQYF
TRBJ2-7 | . | TRBV29-1 | . | TGCAGCGTTTACGGGGGCCCCTACGAGCAGTACTTC | CSVYGGPYEQYF
TRBJ1-1 | TRBD1 | TRBV7-9 | . | TGTGCCAGCAGCTTAAATAAGGGACAGAAGGAAGCTTTCTTT | CASSLNKGQKEAFF
TRBJ2-3 | . | TRBV28 | once | TGTGCCAGCAGGAGGGTCCCAGATACGCAGTATTTT | CASRRVPDTQYF
TRBJ2-3 | TRBD1 | TRBV5-4 | . | TGTGCCAGCCGTCCCGTGACAGGGTCAGATACGCAGTATTTT | CASRPVTGSDTQYF
TRBJ2-1 | . | TRBV7-9 | . | TGTGCCAGCAGCCTTCTAGGTGGATTTAACAATGAGCAGTTCTTC | CASSLLGGFNNEQFF
TRBJ2-3 | . | TRBV7-8 | . | TGTGCCAGCAGCTTAGCGGCTAGCACCTCGCAGGATACGCAGTATTTT | CASSLAASTSQDTQYF
TRBJ2-7 | TRBD2 | TRBV19 | . | TGTGCCAGTAGTGTTAAGCGGGAGGCCCCCTACGAGCAGTACTTC | CASSVKREAPYEQYF
TRBJ2-7 | TRBD2 | TRBV9 | . | TGTGCCAGCAGCGTAGAAGGAGGGGGACTAGCGGGAGTCGAGCAGTACTTC | CASSVEGGGLAGVEQYF
TRBJ1-1 | . | TRBV5-1 | few | TGCGCCAGCAGCGGGGGGGGACACCCCATGAACACTGAAGCTTTCTTT | CASSGGGHPMNTEAFF
TRBJ1-5 | . | TRBV7-2 | once | TGTGCCAGCAGCTCGAGCGCCGGGGGCGGGCAGCCCCAGCATTTT | CASSSSAGGGQPQHF
TRBJ2-3 | TRBD2 | TRBV10-2 | . | TGCGCCAGCAGTGATGTTGCGGGAGGGGTTTCGGGCACAGATACGCAGTATTTT | CASSDVAGGVSGTDTQYF